The TCR beta chain described here comes from a study of T cell clones after liver transplantation. Study summary: TCRbeta sequencing after a pre-transplant mixed lymphocyte reaction identified graft-donor-reactive clones, later tracked in post-transplant blood.

Profiled with immunoSEQ multiplex PCR; TCRdb holds only in-frame clones, not every one. This table has 70,000 to 85,000 clones, about four fifths appearing once. V was clipped by 6 bases and J by 4 bases; unmatched bases: 7. The germline V gene encodes CDR1 LNHDA and CDR2 SQIVND (reference sequence). CDR3 size: 15 residues. This TCR derives from a human donor who received a liver transplant. The chain employs TRBV19 and TRBJ1-4, with 8 bases matching TRBD1. The sequenced sample was CD4+ T cells from blood, obtained before liver transplant. The CDR3 here is CASSYRTGLNEKLFF. CDR3 coding DNA: TGTGCCAGTAGCTACCGGACAGGGCTTAATGAAAAACTGTTTTTT. The full variable domain, its missing parts supplied by reference TRBV19 and TRBJ1-4, is DGGITQSPKYLFRKEGQNVTLSCEQNLNHDAMYWYRQDPGQGLRLIYYSQIVNDFQKGDIAEGYSVSREKKESFPLTVTSAQKNPTAFYLCASSYRTGLNEKLFFGSGTQLSVL.